This TCR beta chain was sequenced during a study of blood T cell repertoires in COVID-19 (dated by TCRdb to the early 2020s). Concerning the study at large: Samples from collaborators originated in the United States, Italy and Spain and spanned both the acute and convalescent phases of COVID-19. The prospective study material was composed of cDNA or gDNA derived from T cells, B-cell-depleted T cells, or PBMCs. Subjects who had been exposed to COVID-19, were actively infected with it, or had recovered from it provided the deeply sampled blood TCRbeta repertoires that made up the dataset. The repertoires were released in a freely available public database intended as a resource for research on the immune response to SARS-CoV-2. The samples were drawn from two sources: the first 160 participants of the ongoing ImmuneRACE study, and 1,000 to 1,500 subjects contributed by 6 global collaborators. A de-identified subject ID, COVID-19 status, age in years and sex were almost always included in the sample metadata. Where HLA class I and class II types were available, the types were taken from metadata supplied by the sample provider, not from assay-based typing.

Collaborating institutions collected whole blood in K2EDTA tubes following their own protocols. Collaborator samples were shipped for TCRbeta analysis as frozen whole blood, isolated PBMCs, or DNA extracted from either sample type. The CDR3 starts with the cysteine, ends with the phenylalanine, and has 13 residues. Just the 39-base CDR3 DNA is kept, in frame starting at base 1. From the germline V gene (reference sequence), CDR1 is LNHDA and CDR2 is SQIVND. The germline ends are 6 bases apart after V is trimmed by 2 bases and J by 2 bases. TCRbeta CDR3 regions were amplified from genomic DNA using the immunoSEQ Assay, a bias-controlled multiplex PCR. The source study handled its data this way. The number of nucleated cells in each sample was estimated by amplification of reference gene primers within the assay. To quantify the absolute abundance of each unique TCRbeta CDR3 rearrangement, sequence reads were collapsed and filtered. For each sample, productive Simpson clonality was calculated as the square root of Simpson's diversity index over productive rearrangements. TCRdb's version of the immuneACCESS table is confined to in-frame rearrangements and falls short of the full clone set. An unresolved V gene accounts for under half of the shortfall where checked; the remainder is of unknown origin. That table gives V, J and clone size, and the DNA gave D and trimming. This sample is represented by fewer than 400,000 clones; about 87% of them were singletons. The ten largest make up 3% of the sample.

As for this clone: Which antigen it targets is not known. No per-base quality is available; no much larger clone lies one base away. Other DNA sequences in this specimen translate into the identical CDR3.

What the authors observed across the whole study: Clinical and demographic metadata were provided uncurated, with the amount varying by source and participant.

Recombination joined TRBV19 with TRBJ1-1; the D gene lacks a confident call. This receptor was identified in a human donor in a cohort sampled during active COVID-19. The material sequenced was peripheral blood. The DNA sequence reads TGTGCCAGTAGTATATCGGGAAACACTGAAGCTTTCTTT. This encodes CASSISGNTEAFF.